One and the same sample provided the 23 T cell receptor beta chains below, sequenced in a study of blood T cell repertoires in COVID-19. The data were produced by immunoSEQ multiplex PCR, yet TCRdb's version contains in-frame clones alone and is incomplete. The sample includes about 140,000 clones, less than 80% of them seen just once. Input material: peripheral blood. All receptors derive from an elderly woman with active or convalescent COVID-19.

The chain recombines TRBV23-1 with TRBJ2-7, with D possibly being TRBD2 (5 bases). TRBV23-1 is identified as an open reading frame with a role that is uncertain. V was pared by 0 bases and J by 2 bases, with 11 bases between. This CDR3 region has 15 residues. The CDR3 DNA reads as TGCGCCAGCAGTCAATCGTTCCGGGAACCCTACGAGCAGTACTTC. This sequence encodes CASSQSFREPYEQYF.

The table lists this clone with a few counts. The chain couples TRBV7-2 to TRBJ1-1; the D gene is possibly TRBD1 (5 bases). Germline CDR1 SGHTA, CDR2 FQGNSA. This CDR3 is built from 14 residues. The ends were cut back, 2 bases at V and 5 bases at J, with 12 bases in the middle. Written as DNA, the CDR3 is TGTGCCAGCAGCTTACTCGTCCGGGGGACTGAAGCTTTCTTT. Its translation is CASSLLVRGTEAFF. The variable domain in full, completed from reference TRBV7-2 and TRBJ1-1, reads GAGVSQSPSNKVTEKGKDVELRCDPISGHTALYWYRQSLGQGLEFLIYFQGNSAPDKSGLPSDRFSAERTGGSVSTLTIQRTQQEDSAVYLCASSLLVRGTEAFFGQGTRLTVV.

The genes are TRBV15 and TRBJ1-3; D remains ambiguous. With 3 bases removed from V and 3 bases from J, the gap between germline ends came to 12 bases. The germline V gene encodes CDR1 LNHNV and CDR2 YYDKDF (reference sequence). The CDR3 length is 15 residues. The CDR3 DNA is TGTGCCACCAGCAGGGACTTTGTTGGTGGAAACACCATATATTTT. This sequence encodes CATSRDFVGGNTIYF.

The genes are TRBV6-5 and TRBJ1-1, with 9 nucleotides matching TRBD1. Germline CDR1 is MNHEY and CDR2 is SVGAGI. V was clipped by 6 bases and J by 4 bases; unmatched bases: 9. The CDR3 runs to 15 residues. The DNA for the CDR3 is TGTGCCAGCAGCGACAGGGGGGATTGGAGCACTGAAGCTTTCTTT. It codes for CASSDRGDWSTEAFF.

The rearrangement uses TRBV9 and TRBJ1-1; TRBD1 matches at 7 bases. J was trimmed by 1 base and V by 3 bases; bases with no gene match: 9. Germline lookup yields CDR1 SGDLS and CDR2 YYNGEE. The CDR3 loop spans 16 amino acids. DNA for the CDR3: TGTGCCAGCAGCGGCCGACAGGGTGTTGGGAACACTGAAGCTTTCTTT. As protein: CASSGRQGVGNTEAFF.

The CDR3 sequence is CASSRRRGSSPPSYNEQFF. Written as DNA, the CDR3 is TGTGCCAGCAGCAGAAGGCGGGGTTCTTCGCCCCCTAGTTACAATGAGCAGTTCTTC. The chain links TRBV7-9 to TRBJ2-1, with a possible D match to TRBD2 (6 bases). In germline, CDR1 is SEHNR, CDR2 FQNEAQ (reference sequence). Trimming left V 5 bases short and J 4 bases short, with 27 bases between. The CDR3 sequence is 19 residues long.

The chain carries TRBV18 and TRBJ2-2, with D unresolved. CDR1 is KGHSH and CDR2 is LQKENI in the germline V gene. Deletions cut 1 base from V and 5 bases from J, with 11 bases between. This CDR3 contains 15 residues. The DNA of the CDR3 is TGTGCCAGCTCACCACTGGGCAGCAGTACCGGGGAGCTGTTTTTT. Its protein is CASSPLGSSTGELFF.

This sequence joins TRBV14 and TRBJ1-6; TRBD1 matches at 7 bases. Germline CDR1 SGHDN, CDR2 FVKESK. This CDR3 spans 15 amino acids. V gave up 1 base and J gave up 7 bases; unmatched junction bases: 4. The CDR3 DNA reads as TGTGCCAGCAGCCAAGGGGCAGGGGGAAATTCACCCCTCCACTTT. Amino acid sequence: CASSQGAGGNSPLHF.

This sequence joins TRBV29-1 and TRBJ1-3; weak D call: TRBD1 (6 bases). Trimming pared 4 bases from V and 4 bases from J, leaving 14 bases between. The V gene's germline CDR1 is SQVTM and CDR2 ANQGSEA. This CDR3 has 14 residues. The CDR3 DNA sequence: TGCAGCGTTGTGAAGGGGGGGTCCGGAAACACCATATATTTT. It is translated as CSVVKGGSGNTIYF. Based on the CDR3 plus reference TRBV29-1 and TRBJ1-3, the full variable domain is SAVISQKPSRDICQRGTSLTIQCQVDSQVTMMFWYRQQPGQSLTLIATANQGSEATYESGFVIDKFPISRPNLTFSTLTVSNMSPEDSSIYLCSVVKGGSGNTIYFGEGSWLTVV.

The chain recombines TRBV6-1 with TRBJ1-5; TRBD1 aligns across 8 bases. CDR1 is MNHNS and CDR2 is SASEGT in the germline V gene. This CDR3 has 16 amino acids. V lost 4 bases and J lost 0; bases outside the gene matches: 5. The CDR3 protein is CASSGGTGVSNQPQHF. CDR3 DNA: TGTGCCAGCAGTGGAGGGACAGGCGTTAGCAATCAGCCCCAGCATTTT.

The chain carries TRBV27 and TRBJ2-7; maybe TRBD1 (6 bases). The CDR3 is 15 amino acids. V lost 6 bases, J lost 2 bases, and 17 bases lay in between. Germline V gene lookup returns CDR1 MNHEY and CDR2 SMNVEV (reference sequence). Here the CDR3 DNA reads TGTGCCAGCAGCCAAGTTCCGGGACACACCTACGAGCAGTACTTC. Translation gives CASSQVPGHTYEQYF.

The chain uses TRBV28 and TRBJ1-2; perhaps TRBD1 as D (6 bases). Germline CDR1 is MDHEN and CDR2 is SYDVKM. V shed 8 bases and J shed 5 bases, with 24 bases lying between them. CDR3 size: 16 residues. The CDR3 reads CASWPRGSSMFYGYTF. DNA of the CDR3: TGTGCCAGCTGGCCCAGGGGCTCGTCCATGTTTTATGGCTACACCTTC.

V and J are TRBV7-2 and TRBJ1-1; D is undetermined. The CDR3 runs 14 residues. The V and J ends lost 3 bases and 4 bases respectively, with 12 bases between them. CDR1 and CDR2 (germline): SGHTA, FQGNSA. The CDR3 DNA reads TGTGCCAGCAGCTTCCGAGGAGGGAGCACTGAAGCTTTCTTT. Protein: CASSFRGGSTEAFF.

This sequence joins TRBV5-1 and TRBJ2-1; 7 bases are a match to TRBD2. CDR1 is SGHRS and CDR2 is YFSETQ in the germline V gene. There are 16 residues in the CDR3. J was trimmed by 3 bases and V by 0 bases; bases with no gene match: 6. Here the CDR3 reads CASSLETAGNYNEQFF. The CDR3, as DNA: TGCGCCAGCAGCTTGGAAACAGCGGGGAACTACAATGAGCAGTTCTTC. The whole variable domain, filled in from reference TRBV5-1 and TRBJ2-1, reads KAGVTQTPRYLIKTRGQQVTLSCSPISGHRSVSWYQQTPGQGLQFLFEYFSETQRNKGNFPGRFSGRQFSNSRSEMNVSTLELGDSALYLCASSLETAGNYNEQFFGPGTRLTVL.

The chain employs TRBV9 and TRBJ1-2; a possible D gene is TRBD1 (5 bases). The CDR3 length is 13 residues. Trimming stripped 3 bases from V and 5 bases from J, with 11 bases between. Germline lookup yields CDR1 SGDLS and CDR2 YYNGEE. CDR3 amino acids: CASSERGGYGYTF. The CDR3 DNA sequence: TGTGCCAGCAGCGAGCGGGGGGGATATGGCTACACCTTC.

The chain carries TRBV11-1 and TRBJ2-3; TRBD2 agrees at 10 bases. This CDR3 has 16 amino acids. From germline, CDR1 is SGHAT and CDR2 FQDESV (reference sequence). V was pared by 3 bases and J by 1 base, with 4 bases of the junction left unmatched. CDR3 region: CASSLASGGRTDTQYF. For the CDR3, the DNA is TGTGCCAGCAGCTTGGCTAGCGGGGGCCGCACAGATACGCAGTATTTT.

The gene calls are TRBV5-1 and TRBJ1-1; D ambiguous. Looked up from germline, CDR1 is SGHRS and CDR2 is YFSETQ. Trimming left V 0 bases short and J 2 bases short, with 8 bases between. This CDR3 spans 14 amino acids. The CDR3 region has the DNA TGCGCCAGCAGCTTGGGACGGGGAAACACTGAAGCTTTCTTT. This codes for CASSLGRGNTEAFF.

This chain uses TRBV4-1 with TRBJ1-6, with TRBD1 as a possible D gene (5 bases). Germline V lookup: CDR1 MGHRA, CDR2 YSYEKL. V was pared by 3 bases and J by 7 bases, with 16 bases between. The length of the CDR3 is 16 residues. CDR3 coding DNA: TGCGCCAGCAGCCAGTTGGGACTCACCAGGAATTCACCCCTCCACTTT. This gives the protein CASSQLGLTRNSPLHF.

V is TRBV10-3 and J is TRBJ1-6; no definite D call. CDR3 size: 16 residues. V lost 10 bases and J lost 1, with 17 bases in between. Germline V gene data show CDR1 as ENHRY and CDR2 as SYGVKD. CDR3 amino acids: CATKPVRESYNSPLHF. The CDR3 region has the DNA TGTGCCACCAAACCGGTCCGGGAGTCCTATAATTCACCCCTCCACTTT.

The chain carries TRBV2 and TRBJ1-1; 8 bases align to TRBD1. The germline gives CDR1 SNHLY, CDR2 FYNNEI. V lost 6 bases to trimming and J lost 4 bases; unmatched junction nucleotides: 4. The CDR3 has 13 residues. CDR3 loop: CASRGDRGTEAFF. The DNA for the CDR3 is TGTGCCAGCAGGGGAGACAGGGGCACTGAAGCTTTCTTT.

J is TRBJ1-6 and V is TRBV6-4, with 11 bases matching TRBD1. The trim removed 3 bases at V and 10 bases at J, leaving 5 bases unmatched. The germline CDR1 and CDR2 sequences are MRHNA and SNTAGT. The CDR3 loop spans 15 amino acids. The CDR3 region is CASSESDRGPSPLHF. The CDR3 DNA reads as TGTGCCAGCAGTGAATCGGACAGGGGGCCGTCACCCCTCCACTTT.

The rearrangement links TRBV19 to TRBJ1-1, with 9 bases lining up with TRBD1. V lost 6 bases and J lost 4; bases outside the gene matches: 12. The CDR3 covers 16 residues. Germline values: CDR1 LNHDA, CDR2 SQIVND (reference sequence). CDR3 loop: CASRKSDGQGSTEAFF. The CDR3 DNA reads TGTGCCAGTAGGAAATCGGATGGACAGGGGAGCACTGAAGCTTTCTTT.

The chain recombines TRBV2 with TRBJ2-3; TRBD2 matches at 12 bases. From germline, CDR1 is SNHLY and CDR2 FYNNEI. With V trimmed by 4 bases and J by 6 bases, 11 bases remained unmatched. The CDR3 length is 17 residues. CDR3 bases: TGTGCCAGCAGTGTCCTAGCGGGGGGGTTGATGGGCGATACGCAGTATTTT. Translated, it gives CASSVLAGGLMGDTQYF.